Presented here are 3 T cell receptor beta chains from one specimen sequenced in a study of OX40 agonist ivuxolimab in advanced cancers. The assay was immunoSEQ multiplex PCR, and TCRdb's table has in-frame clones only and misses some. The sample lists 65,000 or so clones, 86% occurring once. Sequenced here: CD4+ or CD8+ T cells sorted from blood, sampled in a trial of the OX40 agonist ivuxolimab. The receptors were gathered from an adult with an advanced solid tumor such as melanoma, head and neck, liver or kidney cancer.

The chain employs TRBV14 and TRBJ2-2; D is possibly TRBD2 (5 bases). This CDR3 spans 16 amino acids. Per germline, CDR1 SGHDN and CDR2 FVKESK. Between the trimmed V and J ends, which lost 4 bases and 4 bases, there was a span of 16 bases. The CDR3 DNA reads TGTGCCAGCAGCCTATCAGGCGGACTCCTCACCGGGGAGCTGTTTTTT. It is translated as CASSLSGGLLTGELFF.

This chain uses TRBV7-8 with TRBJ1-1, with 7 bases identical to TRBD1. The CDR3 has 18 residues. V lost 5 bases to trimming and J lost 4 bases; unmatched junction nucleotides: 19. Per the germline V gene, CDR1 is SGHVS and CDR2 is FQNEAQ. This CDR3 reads CASSLTATGAGMGTEAFF. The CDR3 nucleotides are TGTGCCAGCAGCCTCACTGCTACAGGGGCCGGGATGGGCACTGAAGCTTTCTTT.

The CDR3: CAISESLAGASTDTQYF. The CDR3 bases are TGTGCCATCAGTGAGTCGCTAGCGGGGGCCAGCACAGATACGCAGTATTTT. The chain combines TRBV10-3 with TRBJ2-3, with TRBD2 matching over 10 bases. Germline CDR1 is ENHRY and CDR2 is SYGVKD. CDR3 length: 17 amino acids. V was clipped by 0 bases and J by 0 bases; unmatched bases: 3.